A single sample is the source of the 24 T cell receptor beta chains below, sequenced in a study of blood T cell repertoires in COVID-19. Clones were sequenced by immunoSEQ multiplex PCR, and TCRdb holds only the in-frame ones, with some missing. The sample contains 80,000 to 130,000 clones, approximately 90% of which appear only once. The sequenced material came from peripheral blood. The receptors come from a man aged 55 to 70 with acute or convalescent COVID-19.

CDR3 residues: CASSTLVGDSGNTIYF. CDR3 nucleotide sequence: TGTGCCAGTAGTACTCTGGTTGGAGACTCTGGAAACACCATATATTTT. The chain recombines TRBV19 with TRBJ1-3; D is ambiguous. Germline V gene data show CDR1 as LNHDA and CDR2 as SQIVND (reference sequence). This CDR3 has 16 residues. With 4 bases removed from V and 0 bases from J, the gap between germline ends came to 13 bases. The full variable domain, with the rest looked up from reference TRBV19 and TRBJ1-3, is DGGITQSPKYLFRKEGQNVTLSCEQNLNHDAMYWYRQDPGQGLRLIYYSQIVNDFQKGDIAEGYSVSREKKESFPLTVTSAQKNPTAFYLCASSTLVGDSGNTIYFGEGSWLTVV.

V is TRBV28 and J is TRBJ2-3; a possible D gene is TRBD2 (5 bases). The CDR3 totals 13 residues. Trimming pared 7 bases from V and 1 base from J, leaving 9 bases between. Germline V gene data show CDR1 as MDHEN and CDR2 as SYDVKM. The CDR3 nucleotides are TGTGCCAGCACCTTGAGGGGCACAGATACGCAGTATTTT. Protein sequence: CASTLRGTDTQYF.

The chain combines TRBV27 with TRBJ2-2; a possible D gene is TRBD2 (5 bases). V lost 1 base, J lost 7 bases, and 13 bases lay in between. The CDR3 consists of 15 residues. Germline CDR1 MNHEY, CDR2 SMNVEV (reference sequence). As DNA, the CDR3 is TGTGCCAGCAGTTTATTGGCTCGGGGTAGCGGGGAGCTGTTTTTT. Translation: CASSLLARGSGELFF.

The genes are TRBV11-2 and TRBJ1-4; D is possibly TRBD1 (5 bases). The CDR3 totals 16 residues. Germline V gives CDR1 SGHAT, CDR2 FQNNGV. The germline V and J ends were trimmed by 5 bases and 5 bases, with 18 bases remaining between them. This chain's CDR3 is CASSPRAGGSNEKLFF. The DNA of the CDR3 is TGTGCCAGCAGCCCACGGGCGGGGGGTTCAAATGAAAAACTGTTTTTT.

In regard to this clone: Germline is not matched at one junction end, which may reflect a read error. The V and J genes are TRBV7-7 and TRBJ2-2; D is uncertain. The CDR3 consists of 13 residues. The V gene's germline CDR1 is SSHAT and CDR2 FNYEAQ (reference sequence). The CDR3 spells CASSLDRTGELFF. The CDR3 region has the DNA TGTGCTAGCAGCCTAGACCGGACCGGGGAGCTGTTTTTT.

CDR3 residues: CASSFLAGGPGEQFF. For the CDR3, the DNA is TGTGCCAGTAGTTTCCTAGCGGGAGGGCCAGGTGAGCAGTTCTTC. The chain links TRBV19 to TRBJ2-1, with 12 positions matching TRBD2. Looked up from germline, CDR1 is LNHDA and CDR2 is SQIVND (reference sequence). J was trimmed by 9 bases and V by 5 bases; bases with no gene match: 8. The CDR3 spans 15 residues.

The DNA for the CDR3 is TGTGCCAGCACTAAGTCAGGGGGATTGGAGACCCAGTACTTC. It yields the protein CASTKSGGLETQYF. The V call is TRBV28, the J call TRBJ2-5, with 7 bases lining up with TRBD1. Germline values: CDR1 MDHEN, CDR2 SYDVKM. The V and J ends lost 7 bases and 5 bases, in that order; junction bases with no gene match: 10. The CDR3 totals 14 residues. The entire variable domain, with the rest obtained from reference TRBV28 and TRBJ2-5, is as follows: DVKVTQSSRYLVKRTGEKVFLECVQDMDHENMFWYRQDPGLGLRLIYFSYDVKMKEKGDIPEGYSVSREKKERFSLILESASTNQTSMYLCASTKSGGLETQYFGPGTRLLVL.

The V and J genes are TRBV30 and TRBJ2-3; D remains ambiguous. In germline, CDR1 is GTSNPN, CDR2 SVGIG (reference sequence). Trimming removed 2 bases at V and 0 bases at J, with 18 bases between. The CDR3 contains 17 residues. The CDR3 is CAWSLTRRHSSTDTQYF. CDR3 nucleotide sequence: TGTGCCTGGAGTCTAACCCGCCGACATTCTAGCACAGATACGCAGTATTTT.

This clone was seen just once. The CDR3 spells CASSDRGGRNEQFF. In nucleotides, the CDR3 is TGTGCCAGCAGTGACCGAGGGGGCCGGAATGAGCAGTTCTTC. The chain is built from TRBV2 and TRBJ2-1; 7 bases agree with TRBD1. CDR3 size: 14 residues. CDR1 and CDR2 from the germline V gene are SNHLY and FYNNEI. V gave up 3 bases and J gave up 7 bases; unmatched junction bases: 6.

V is TRBV2 and J is TRBJ2-3, with 9 positions matching TRBD2. CDR1 and CDR2 (germline): SNHLY, FYNNEI. The length of the CDR3 is 14 residues. Trimming at V came to 11 bases and at J to 4 bases, leaving 10 bases not matched to a gene. The CDR3 region has the DNA TGTGCCTCCCGGAGGGGACTAGCTGCAGATACGCAGTATTTT. This codes for CASRRGLAADTQYF. The full variable domain, in which reference TRBV2 and TRBJ2-3 provide the parts outside the CDR3, is EPEVTQTPSHQVTQMGQEVILRCVPISNHLYFYWYRQILGQKVEFLVSFYNNEISEKSEIFDDQFSVERPDGSNFTLKIRSTKLEDSAMYFCASRRGLAADTQYFGPGTRLTVL.

The chain has TRBV30 and TRBJ1-6, with D uncertain. V lost 1 base to trimming and J lost 8 bases, with 9 bases between them. This CDR3 has 13 amino acids. CDR1 and CDR2 from the germline V gene are GTSNPN and SVGIG (reference sequence). CDR3 in DNA: TGTGCCTGGAGTGGGTCAGAGGATTCACCCCTCCACTTT. Translation: CAWSGSEDSPLHF.

The chain recombines TRBV7-9 with TRBJ2-6; D unresolved. This CDR3 has 15 amino acids. Trimming took 5 bases from V and 0 from J, leaving 8 bases between them. CDR1 is SEHNR and CDR2 is FQNEAQ in the germline V gene (reference sequence). CDR3 protein: CASSLTTSGANVLTF. The CDR3 DNA reads TGTGCCAGCAGCCTTACTACCTCTGGGGCCAACGTCCTGACTTTC.

The V call is TRBV10-3, the J call TRBJ2-5; D may be TRBD2 (5 bases). The CDR3 length is 15 residues. CDR1 and CDR2 from the germline V gene are ENHRY and SYGVKD. V was trimmed by 2 bases and J by 5 bases, leaving 15 bases between them. The CDR3 bases are TGTGCCATCAGTGAGATACTAGAAAGGAAGGAGACCCAGTACTTC. It codes for CAISEILERKETQYF.

The V call is TRBV11-3, the J call TRBJ1-6; no definite D call. The V and J ends lost 5 bases and 7 bases respectively, with 12 bases between them. Germline V gives CDR1 SGHNT, CDR2 YENEEA. This CDR3 has 14 amino acids. CDR3 nucleotide sequence: TGTGCCAGCAGCGACGGACGGGAAAATTCACCCCTCCACTTT. Its protein is CASSDGRENSPLHF.

CDR3 in amino acids: CATSNERANTGELFF. Here the CDR3 DNA reads TGTGCCACCAGTAACGAGCGGGCTAACACCGGGGAGCTGTTTTTT. This sequence joins TRBV24-1 and TRBJ2-2; TRBD2 is a possible D gene (6 bases). The CDR3 extends over 15 amino acids. V was clipped by 6 bases and J by 2 bases, with 12 bases between them. Germline V CDR1 and CDR2: KGHDR, SFDVKD.

This chain joins TRBV19 and TRBJ1-5, with 7 bases that match TRBD1. Germline V gives CDR1 LNHDA, CDR2 SQIVND (reference sequence). CDR3 length: 16 residues. V was clipped by 3 bases and J by 2 bases; unmatched bases: 7. This CDR3 reads CASSIEQGIGNQPQHF. In DNA, the CDR3 is TGTGCCAGTAGTATTGAACAGGGGATAGGCAATCAGCCCCAGCATTTT.

This sequence joins TRBV30 and TRBJ1-2, with TRBD1 matching over 9 bases. Germline values: CDR1 GTSNPN, CDR2 SVGIG (reference sequence). The CDR3 contains 14 residues. V dropped 5 bases and J dropped 6; count of bases not matched to a gene: 10. The CDR3 is CAWANRGRGDGYTF. The CDR3 region has the DNA TGTGCCTGGGCGAACAGGGGGCGAGGCGATGGCTACACCTTC.

The chain employs TRBV12-3 or TRBV12-4 and TRBJ1-1, with 9 bases lining up with TRBD1. The CDR3 extends over 12 amino acids. J lost 12 bases, V lost 6 bases, and 8 bases had no gene match. The CDR3, as DNA: TGTGCCAGCAGGTTTCCGACAGGGGGGACTTTCTTT. Translating gives CASRFPTGGTFF.

The chain combines TRBV28 with TRBJ1-2; 7 bases map to TRBD1. Germline V lookup: CDR1 MDHEN, CDR2 SYDVKM. Trimming cost V 2 bases and J 7 bases; bases outside gene matches: 7. The CDR3 is 14 amino acids. The CDR3 reads CASSLGQGVTGYTF. CDR3 nucleotide sequence: TGTGCCAGCAGTTTAGGGCAGGGGGTAACTGGCTACACCTTC.

CDR3 in DNA: TGTGCCTGGAAACAGCACACTGAAGCTTTCTTT. Protein product: CAWKQHTEAFF. The J gene is TRBJ1-1, the V gene TRBV30; D is unresolved. Germline V gene data show CDR1 as GTSNPN and CDR2 as SVGIG (reference sequence). Trimming stripped 4 bases from V and 3 bases from J, with 6 bases between. There are 11 residues in the CDR3.

The J gene is TRBJ2-3, the V gene TRBV5-1, with 7 bases matching TRBD2. The V segment lost 4 bases and the J segment 5 bases; nucleotides outside the gene matches: 10. The CDR3 consists of 15 residues. Germline V gives CDR1 SGHRS, CDR2 YFSETQ. The CDR3 sequence is CASSHTSVLGDTQYF. The CDR3 region has the DNA TGCGCCAGCAGCCACACTAGCGTGCTAGGAGATACGCAGTATTTT.

J is TRBJ2-2 and V is TRBV2; 12 bases align to TRBD2. Germline V lookup: CDR1 SNHLY, CDR2 FYNNEI. The CDR3 is made up of 15 amino acids. V was pared by 3 bases and J by 7 bases, with 3 bases of the junction left unmatched. The CDR3 region has the DNA TGTGCCAGCAGTGACCTAGCGGGAGGGGTCGGGGAGCTGTTTTTT. As protein: CASSDLAGGVGELFF.

The rearrangement links TRBV11-2 to TRBJ1-1; D gene uncertain. Germline CDR1 reads SGHAT; CDR2 reads FQNNGV. V lost 0 bases to trimming and J lost 0 bases, with 2 bases between them. The CDR3 runs to 13 residues. CDR3 sequence reads: CASSLDVNTEAFF. The CDR3, as DNA: TGTGCCAGCAGCTTAGACGTGAACACTGAAGCTTTCTTT.

The genes are TRBV6-4 and TRBJ1-1, with TRBD1 matching 7 bases. Germline V gene lookup returns CDR1 MRHNA and CDR2 SNTAGT. The CDR3 extends over 15 amino acids. V lost 6 bases and J lost 5; bases outside the gene matches: 12. CDR3 residues: CASRITGAAVTEAFF. The DNA of the CDR3 is TGTGCCAGCAGGATTACAGGGGCGGCGGTAACTGAAGCTTTCTTT.